This T cell receptor beta chain is drawn from a study of beta chain features in type 1 diabetes. The investigators reverse transcribed all of the isolated RNA, so they sequenced expressed TCRB transcripts. Clones were read by immunoSEQ multiplex PCR, and TCRdb kept only the in-frame ones, dropping some. Of under 300,000 clones listed, 20% to 25% are singletons. The study's findings and limits: Moderate but significant shortening of TCRB CDR3s was recorded in all four CD4+ subsets from Type 1 diabetes patients. An over-representation of cells with high TCR expression could result from cDNA sequencing.

With regard to this clone: Its antigen remains unidentified.

The sequenced sample was naive CD4+ T cells from blood. The sequence was obtained from a woman younger than 45 with type 1 diabetes.

The CDR3 DNA is TGTGCCACCAGGAGGGACACTAACTCCTACGAGCAGTACTTC. It is translated as CATRRDTNSYEQYF. The chain combines TRBV15 with TRBJ2-7, with a possible D match to TRBD1 (6 bases). This CDR3 contains 14 residues. Germline V lookup: CDR1 LNHNV, CDR2 YYDKDF (reference sequence). The V end was cut by 6 bases, the J end by 0 bases, with 12 bases between.